This T cell receptor (beta chain) was documented in a study of blood T cell repertoires in COVID-19. The protocol was immunoSEQ multiplex PCR, while the TCRdb copy is restricted to in-frame clones and leaves out a portion. The sample lists 330,000 or so clones, more than 85% occurring once. This clone was seen only once. The clonotype was recovered from a woman aged 25 to 39 who had recovered from COVID-19. Sample: PBMCs or T cells enriched from blood (not recorded which).

Written as DNA, the CDR3 is TGTGCCAGCAGCTTGGTAGGGGGTGATACTGAAGCTTTCTTT. This gives the protein CASSLVGGDTEAFF. V is TRBV11-3 and J is TRBJ1-1; tentatively, D is TRBD1 (6 bases). The V end lost 3 bases, the J end lost 5 bases, and 13 bases lay between the germline ends. Looked up from germline, CDR1 is SGHNT and CDR2 is YENEEA. The CDR3 sequence is 14 residues long.